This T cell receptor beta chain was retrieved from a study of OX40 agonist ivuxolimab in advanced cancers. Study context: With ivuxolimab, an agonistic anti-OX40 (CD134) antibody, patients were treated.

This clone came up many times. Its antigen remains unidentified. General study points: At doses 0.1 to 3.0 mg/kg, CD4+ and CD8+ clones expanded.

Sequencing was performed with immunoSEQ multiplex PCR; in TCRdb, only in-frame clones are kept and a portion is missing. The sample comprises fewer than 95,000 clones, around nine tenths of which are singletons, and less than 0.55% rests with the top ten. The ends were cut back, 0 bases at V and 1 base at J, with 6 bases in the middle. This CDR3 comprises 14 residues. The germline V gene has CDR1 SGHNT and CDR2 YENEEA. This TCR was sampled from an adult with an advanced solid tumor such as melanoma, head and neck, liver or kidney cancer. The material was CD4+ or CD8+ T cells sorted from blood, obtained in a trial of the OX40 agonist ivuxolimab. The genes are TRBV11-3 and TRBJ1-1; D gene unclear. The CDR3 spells CASSLDGTNTEAFF. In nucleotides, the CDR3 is TGTGCCAGCAGCTTAGATGGCACGAACACTGAAGCTTTCTTT.